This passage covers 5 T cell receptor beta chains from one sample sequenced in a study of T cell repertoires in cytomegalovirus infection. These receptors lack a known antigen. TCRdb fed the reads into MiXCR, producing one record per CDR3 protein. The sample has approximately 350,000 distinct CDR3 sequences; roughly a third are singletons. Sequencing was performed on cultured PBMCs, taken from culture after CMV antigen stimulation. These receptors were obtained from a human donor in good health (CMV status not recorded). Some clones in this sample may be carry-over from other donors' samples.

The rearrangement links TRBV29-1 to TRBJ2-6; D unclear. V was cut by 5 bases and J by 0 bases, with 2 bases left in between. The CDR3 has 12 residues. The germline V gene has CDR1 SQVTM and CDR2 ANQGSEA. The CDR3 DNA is TGCAGCGTTCTCTCTGGGGCCAACGTCCTGACTTTC. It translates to CSVLSGANVLTF. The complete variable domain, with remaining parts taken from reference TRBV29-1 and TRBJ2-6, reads SAVISQKPSRDICQRGTSLTIQCQVDSQVTMMFWYRQQPGQSLTLIATANQGSEATYESGFVIDKFPISRPNLTFSTLTVSNMSPEDSSIYLCSVLSGANVLTFGAGSRLTVL.

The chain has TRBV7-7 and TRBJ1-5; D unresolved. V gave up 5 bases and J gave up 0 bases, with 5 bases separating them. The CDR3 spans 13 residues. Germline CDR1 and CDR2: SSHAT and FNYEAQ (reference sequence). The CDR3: CASSQDSNQPQHF. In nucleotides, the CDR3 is TGTGCCAGCAGCCAGGATAGCAATCAGCCCCAGCATTTT.

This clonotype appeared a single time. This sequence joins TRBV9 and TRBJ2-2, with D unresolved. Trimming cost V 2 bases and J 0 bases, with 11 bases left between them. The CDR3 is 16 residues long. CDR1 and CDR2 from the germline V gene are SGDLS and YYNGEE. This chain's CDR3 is CASSVFDQTNTGELFF. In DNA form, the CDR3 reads TGTGCCAGCAGCGTGTTTGATCAAACGAACACCGGGGAGCTGTTTTTT.

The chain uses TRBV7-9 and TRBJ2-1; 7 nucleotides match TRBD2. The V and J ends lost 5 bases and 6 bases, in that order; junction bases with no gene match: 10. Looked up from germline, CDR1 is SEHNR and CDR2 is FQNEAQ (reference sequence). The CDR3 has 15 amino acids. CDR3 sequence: CASSPRASGGNEQFF. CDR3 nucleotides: TGTGCCAGCAGCCCCCGGGCTAGCGGAGGCAATGAGCAGTTCTTC.

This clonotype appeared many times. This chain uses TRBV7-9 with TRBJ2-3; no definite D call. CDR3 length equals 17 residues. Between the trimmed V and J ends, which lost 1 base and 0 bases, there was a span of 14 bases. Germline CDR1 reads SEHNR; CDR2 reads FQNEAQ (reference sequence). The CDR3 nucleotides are TGTGCCAGCAGCTTAGTGAACAGCGCGTCTAGCACAGATACGCAGTATTTT. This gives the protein CASSLVNSASSTDTQYF.